This entry concerns a single TCR beta chain. Unique molecular identifiers tagged the TCRbeta library. A single record per CDR3 protein comes from TCRdb applying MiXCR to the PCR reads. The sample includes approximately 350,000 distinct CDR3 sequences, about an eighth of them seen just once. V lost 4 bases and J lost 5; bases outside the gene matches: 5. Germline CDR1 reads SGHRS; CDR2 reads YFSETQ. The CDR3 sequence is 14 residues long. This record comes from a study of T-cell reconstitution after alpha-beta-depleted transplantation in children. This receptor was taken from a human donor who donated a stem cell graft to a child with Fanconi anemia. The sample here was PBMCs, taken from the stem cell graft. The rearrangement joins TRBV5-1 to TRBJ2-3, with 9 bases aligning to TRBD1. CDR3 in DNA: TGCGCCAGCAGCGTAGACAGGGGGGGAGATACGCAGTATTTT. Translated: CASSVDRGGDTQYF.